The 31 T cell receptor beta chains below were found in one sample sequenced in a study of read filtering for tumor transcriptome and immune sequencing. Molecular barcoded adaptors covering alpha/delta and beta/gamma chains were used on 400 ng RNA. MiXCR, applied by TCRdb to the reads, yields one record per CDR3 protein. The sample has fewer than 25,000 distinct CDR3 sequences; more than 20% are singletons. Sequenced input: a population of CD138-negative cells sorted from bone marrow. The receptors originated from a donor aged 40 or older with multiple myeloma.

This chain links TRBV29-1 with TRBJ2-7, with 8 positions matching TRBD1. CDR3 size: 13 residues. Germline CDR1 SQVTM, CDR2 ANQGSEA. The ends lost 7 bases at V and 7 bases at J; junction bases unmatched: 12. CDR3 coding DNA: TGCAGCGCCGGACAGGGACTTGAGTTAGAGCAGTACTTC. Its protein product is CSAGQGLELEQYF.

By share, this clonotype counts as medium-sized. The chain joins TRBV9 to TRBJ2-1, with TRBD1 matching over 7 bases. The V and J ends lost 2 bases and 0 bases, in that order; junction bases with no gene match: 5. This CDR3 comprises 16 residues. Germline assignment: CDR1 SGDLS and CDR2 YYNGEE. The CDR3 region is CASSVSTGSSYNEQFF. The CDR3 bases are TGTGCCAGCAGCGTTTCGACAGGGAGCTCCTACAATGAGCAGTTCTTC. Complete variable domain (other parts from reference TRBV9 and TRBJ2-1): DSGVTQTPKHLITATGQRVTLRCSPRSGDLSVYWYQQSLDQGLQFLIQYYNGEERAKGNILERFSAQQFPDLHSELNLSSLELGDSALYFCASSVSTGSSYNEQFFGPGTRLTVL.

This clonotype was seen just once. One base away lies a much larger clone, so this may be a sequencing read error. The chain employs TRBV28 and TRBJ2-3; the match to TRBD2 covers 11 bases. CDR1 is MDHEN, CDR2 SYDVKM, per germline. The CDR3 is made up of 15 amino acids. DNA for the CDR3: TGTGCCAGCAGCTTAGCGGGAGGGGGCACAGATGCGCAGTATTTT. Its protein product is CASSLAGGGTDAQYF.

Remarks on this clonotype: This likely traces to a read error, being one base from a far larger clone. The chain joins TRBV7-9 to TRBJ2-7; D may be TRBD1 or TRBD2 (6 bases each). Germline V gives CDR1 SEHNR, CDR2 FQNEAQ (reference sequence). The CDR3 is 16 residues long. CDR3 DNA: TGTGCCAGCAGCTTAGGCCCTAGGGGGGATTTAAACGAGCGGTACTTC. Protein sequence: CASSLGPRGDLNERYF.

As concerns this clonotype: This could be a read error, since a much larger clone is one nucleotide away. V is TRBV29-1 and J is TRBJ2-5; unclear D gene. The germline V gene encodes CDR1 SQVTM and CDR2 ANQGSEA. Deletions cut 0 bases from V and 10 bases from J, with 9 bases between. The CDR3 sequence is 11 residues long. CDR3 region: CSVEDLPNQYF. CDR3 nucleotide sequence: TGCAGCGTTGAAGACCTCCCCAACCAGTACTTC.

This clonotype is labeled medium-sized. The chain recombines TRBV27 with TRBJ2-7; D uncertain. The CDR3 is made up of 13 amino acids. Looked up from germline, CDR1 is MNHEY and CDR2 is SMNVEV (reference sequence). Trimming took off 0 bases at V and 4 bases at J, with 7 bases between the two ends. The chain's CDR3 is CASSLSLQYEQYF. CDR3 DNA sequence: TGTGCCAGCAGTTTATCTCTCCAATACGAGCAGTACTTC.

Ten or more counts support this clonotype. The chain links TRBV20-1 to TRBJ2-7; TRBD2 matches at 8 bases. Looked up from germline, CDR1 is DFQATT and CDR2 is SNEGSKA (reference sequence). V lost 5 bases to trimming and J lost 4 bases; unmatched junction nucleotides: 7. The CDR3 runs to 13 residues. The CDR3 region is CSALSGNSYEQYF. In DNA form, the CDR3 reads TGCAGTGCTCTTAGCGGGAATTCTTACGAGCAGTACTTC.

Relative to its sample, this clonotype is medium-sized. The rearrangement links TRBV29-1 to TRBJ2-1; D is perhaps TRBD2 (6 bases). Germline V CDR1 and CDR2: SQVTM, ANQGSEA. The CDR3 has 13 amino acids. V dropped 6 bases and J dropped 3 bases, with 12 bases sitting between them. CDR3 in amino acids: CSVQKGLYNEQFF. CDR3 nucleotides: TGCAGCGTCCAGAAGGGACTCTACAATGAGCAGTTCTTC.

With regard to this clonotype: A read error may be the cause here, since a much bigger clone is one base away. This chain joins TRBV19 and TRBJ2-1, with D perhaps matching TRBD2 (6 bases). Looked up from germline, CDR1 is LNHDA and CDR2 is SQIVND (reference sequence). This CDR3 region has 14 residues. Trimming took off 5 bases at V and 7 bases at J, with 15 bases between the two ends. In DNA form, the CDR3 reads TGTGCCAGTAGTCGTCTGACTAGTATAAATGAGCAGTTCTTC. This gives the protein CASSRLTSINEQFF.

This clonotype was detected once. This may come from a read error, since a much larger clone is one base off. This chain joins TRBV12-3 or TRBV12-4 and TRBJ2-1; 8 bases line up with TRBD1. Losses at the gene ends were 5 bases for V and 2 bases for J; bases not matched to a gene: 5. The length of the CDR3 is 15 residues. The CDR3 here is CASSRQGATYNEQFF. In nucleotides, the CDR3 is TGTGCCAGCAGTCGCCAGGGGGCGACCTACAATGAGCAGTTCTTC.

This chain uses TRBV5-1 with TRBJ1-4, with D unresolved. The V end was cut by 1 base, the J end by 8 bases, with 9 bases between. Germline V gene sequence: CDR1 SGHRS, CDR2 YFSETQ. The CDR3 totals 13 residues. In nucleotides, the CDR3 is TGCGCCAGCAGCTTGAACCCGGAGGAAAAACTGTTTTTT. Its translation is CASSLNPEEKLFF.

This clonotype was observed many times. J is TRBJ1-1 and V is TRBV29-1; a weak D match, TRBD1 (5 bases). Germline loops: CDR1 SQVTM, CDR2 ANQGSEA. The V gene lost 6 bases and the J gene lost 1 base, with 12 bases spanning the gap. The CDR3 loop spans 13 amino acids. The CDR3 is CSVPGRWNTEAFF. For the CDR3, the DNA is TGCAGCGTCCCGGGACGCTGGAACACTGAAGCTTTCTTT.

V and J are TRBV28 and TRBJ2-7; perhaps D is TRBD1 or TRBD2 (5 bases each). CDR3 length: 18 residues. The germline V gene encodes CDR1 MDHEN and CDR2 SYDVKM. V was shortened by 8 bases and J by 0 bases, with 26 bases between the two germline ends. The DNA of the CDR3 is TGTGCCAGCGACCCCCGGGCAGGGAATCGGGGTCGCTCCTACGAGCAGTACTTC. Its protein product is CASDPRAGNRGRSYEQYF.

In the case of this clonotype: This may arise from a read error, as a much more abundant clone is one base away. The J gene is TRBJ1-2, the V gene TRBV29-1; the D is unclear. The germline gives CDR1 SQVTM, CDR2 ANQGSEA. CDR3 size: 13 residues. The CDR3 coding sequence is TGCAGCGTTGACCCACAGATGTCCTATGGCTACATCTTC. It encodes CSVDPQMSYGYIF.

This clonotype was observed many times. This chain joins TRBV29-1 and TRBJ2-1; unclear D gene. Germline V CDR1 and CDR2: SQVTM, ANQGSEA. The V gene lost 7 bases and the J gene lost 0 bases, with 10 bases spanning the gap. This CDR3 has 13 residues. As DNA, the CDR3 is TGCAGCGCCAGTGTTAGCTCCTACAATGAGCAGTTCTTC. This encodes CSASVSSYNEQFF.

This clonotype was seen repeatedly, ten times or more. The V and J genes are TRBV11-1 and TRBJ2-3; 8 nucleotides align to TRBD2. CDR1 and CDR2 from the germline V gene are SGHAT and FQDESV (reference sequence). V was clipped by 5 bases and J by 0 bases; unmatched bases: 7. The CDR3 runs to 16 residues. For the CDR3, the DNA is TGTGCCAGCAGCCCTCGGGTAGCGGGGAGCACAGATACGCAGTATTTT. Its translation: CASSPRVAGSTDTQYF.

This clonotype has a count of ten or more. The genes are TRBV5-1 and TRBJ2-7; 7 nucleotides agree with TRBD1. The germline V gene encodes CDR1 SGHRS and CDR2 YFSETQ. Trimming removed 3 bases from V and 3 bases from J; junction bases left unmatched: 6. The CDR3 contains 14 residues. CDR3 DNA sequence: TGCGCCAGCAGCTCCCTGGACAGGAACTACGAGCAGTACTTC. Protein: CASSSLDRNYEQYF.

This clonotype has ten or more counts. This chain connects TRBV29-1 to TRBJ2-7; D gene ambiguous. Looked up from germline, CDR1 is SQVTM and CDR2 is ANQGSEA. The V gene lost 1 base and the J gene lost 0 bases, with 16 bases spanning the gap. The CDR3 extends over 16 amino acids. CDR3 DNA sequence: TGCAGCGTTGAAGGCTCCCCGGGCGGAAGCTCCTACGAGCAGTACTTC. It yields the protein CSVEGSPGGSSYEQYF.

This clonotype was detected ten times or more. V and J are TRBV29-1 and TRBJ2-1, with 11 bases that match TRBD2. The CDR3 is 15 residues long. V lost 8 bases to trimming and J lost 5 bases; unmatched junction nucleotides: 11. The germline V gene encodes CDR1 SQVTM and CDR2 ANQGSEA. The CDR3 sequence is CSTKIRLAGHNEQFF. The CDR3 DNA sequence: TGCAGCACAAAAATTAGACTAGCGGGGCACAATGAGCAGTTCTTC.

This clonotype has a count of ten or more. This rearrangement joins TRBV20-1 to TRBJ2-1; D perhaps matches TRBD2 (7 bases). Germline V gives CDR1 DFQATT, CDR2 SNEGSKA (reference sequence). The CDR3 totals 17 residues. The V end was cut by 6 bases, the J end by 7 bases, with 28 bases between. The CDR3, as DNA: TGCAGTGCCCAAAAGGGGGGAGGCGGGAGTACAGGAAATGAGCAGTTCTTC. This sequence encodes CSAQKGGGGSTGNEQFF.

This clonotype has just one count. The genes are TRBV7-2 and TRBJ2-1, with 8 bases aligning to TRBD2. V shed 0 bases and J 15 bases; nucleotides not matched to a gene: 4. CDR3 size: 12 residues. Germline V lookup: CDR1 SGHTA, CDR2 FQGNSA. Here the CDR3 reads CASSLAAGVVFF. As DNA, the CDR3 is TGTGCCAGCAGCTTAGCAGCGGGAGTAGTGTTCTTC. The variable domain in full, completed from reference TRBV7-2 and TRBJ2-1, reads GAGVSQSPSNKVTEKGKDVELRCDPISGHTALYWYRQSLGQGLEFLIYFQGNSAPDKSGLPSDRFSAERTGGSVSTLTIQRTQQEDSAVYLCASSLAAGVVFFGPGTRLTVL.

Ten or more counts support this clonotype. The chain is built from TRBV5-1 and TRBJ2-7, with D tentatively TRBD1 (6 bases). This CDR3 contains 16 residues. Per germline, CDR1 SGHRS and CDR2 YFSETQ. V lost 1 base to trimming and J lost 0 bases, with 14 bases between them. CDR3: CASSLSTGTLSYEQYF. The CDR3 DNA sequence: TGCGCCAGCAGCTTGTCAACCGGGACACTCTCCTACGAGCAGTACTTC.

Comment on this clonotype: It may be a read error: a sequence one base away is much more abundant. V is TRBV19 and J is TRBJ2-1; 14 bases fit TRBD2. Germline assignment: CDR1 LNHDA and CDR2 SQIVND (reference sequence). This CDR3 is 16 amino acids long. V shed 6 bases and J 1 base; nucleotides not matched to a gene: 2. CDR3 in DNA: TGTGCCAGTAGCCGGACTAGCGGGGGGTCCTACAATGAGCAGTTCTTC. Translated: CASSRTSGGSYNEQFF.

Points on this clonotype: A much larger clonotype is one base distant, so this may be a read error. This CDR3 is missing its conserved last phenylalanine or tryptophan, likely due to a read error. This sequence joins TRBV7-8 and TRBJ2-1; 10 bases are shared with TRBD2. The CDR3 loop spans 18 amino acids. Germline trimming cut 4 bases from V and 8 bases from J; bases unmatched to any gene: 17. CDR1 is SGHVS and CDR2 is FQNEAQ in the germline V gene. Here the CDR3 reads CASSSRTSGGPLVHEQFS. The CDR3 region has the DNA TGTGCCAGCAGCTCCAGGACTAGCGGAGGGCCCTTGGTGCATGAGCAGTTCTCC.

This clonotype appeared many times. The genes are TRBV7-2 and TRBJ1-5; no firm D call. The CDR3 has 13 residues. V lost 0 bases, J lost 7 bases, and 7 bases lay in between. Germline-derived CDR1 and CDR2 are SGHTA and FQGNSA. CDR3 sequence (DNA): TGTGCCAGCAGCTTAGCAACCCGGCAGCCCCAGCATTTT. Amino acids: CASSLATRQPQHF.

This clonotype was found a few times. Mismatch with germline at one junction end may stem from a read error. This chain connects TRBV28 to TRBJ2-1, with 8 positions matching TRBD2. This CDR3 is built from 13 residues. Germline CDR1 MDHEN, CDR2 SYDVKM. The CDR3 region is CAISLSGRDEQFF. CDR3 DNA: TGTGCCATCAGTTTGAGCGGGAGAGATGAGCAGTTCTTC.

In regard to this clonotype: Likely a read error: the CDR3 ends without its conserved phenylalanine or tryptophan. The chain carries TRBV20-1 and TRBJ2-1, with TRBD2 as a possible D gene (6 bases). The CDR3 runs 15 residues. Germline CDR1 and CDR2: DFQATT and SNEGSKA (reference sequence). The CDR3: CSARDVSGTYNEQFL. CDR3 nucleotide sequence: TGCAGTGCTAGAGATGTTAGCGGCACCTACAACGAGCAGTTCCTC.

The table lists this clonotype with many counts. Because the CDR3 is missing its conserved closing phenylalanine or tryptophan, this is likely a read error. The chain uses TRBV24-1 and TRBJ2-1, with TRBD2 matching 10 bases. Germline loops: CDR1 KGHDR, CDR2 SFDVKD. This CDR3 spans 15 amino acids. Germline trimming cut 2 bases from V and 7 bases from J; bases unmatched to any gene: 4. The CDR3 protein is CATSDSGTSENEQFL. In DNA, the CDR3 is TGTGCCACCAGTGATTCCGGGACTAGCGAGAATGAGCAGTTCCTC.

This clonotype was seen repeatedly, ten times or more. V usage is TRBV4-1 and J usage is TRBJ1-1; tentative D call: TRBD1 (6 bases). V was shortened by 0 bases and J by 11 bases, with 22 bases between the two germline ends. The V gene's germline CDR1 is MGHRA and CDR2 YSYEKL. The CDR3 sequence is 16 residues long. The CDR3 here is CASSQDPAGREGGAFF. The CDR3 bases are TGCGCCAGCAGCCAAGATCCGGCAGGCCGAGAGGGGGGGGCTTTCTTT.

This clonotype was counted ten times or more. The chain uses TRBV20-1 and TRBJ2-7; D could derive from TRBD1 or TRBD2 (5 bases each). This CDR3 has 14 residues. CDR1 DFQATT and CDR2 SNEGSKA come from the germline V gene (reference sequence). The ends were cut back, 0 bases at V and 6 bases at J, with 15 bases in the middle. This chain's CDR3 is CSARDGGPIGEQYF. CDR3 DNA: TGCAGTGCTAGAGATGGGGGTCCCATAGGCGAGCAGTACTTC.

The CDR3 sequence is CASGTLAGGTGELFF. The CDR3, as DNA: TGTGCCAGTGGTACGCTAGCGGGAGGGACCGGGGAGCTGTTTTTT. The chain uses TRBV28 and TRBJ2-2; the match to TRBD2 covers 12 bases. This CDR3 spans 15 amino acids. Trimming at V came to 9 bases and at J to 5 bases, leaving 7 bases not matched to a gene. CDR1 is MDHEN and CDR2 is SYDVKM in the germline V gene.